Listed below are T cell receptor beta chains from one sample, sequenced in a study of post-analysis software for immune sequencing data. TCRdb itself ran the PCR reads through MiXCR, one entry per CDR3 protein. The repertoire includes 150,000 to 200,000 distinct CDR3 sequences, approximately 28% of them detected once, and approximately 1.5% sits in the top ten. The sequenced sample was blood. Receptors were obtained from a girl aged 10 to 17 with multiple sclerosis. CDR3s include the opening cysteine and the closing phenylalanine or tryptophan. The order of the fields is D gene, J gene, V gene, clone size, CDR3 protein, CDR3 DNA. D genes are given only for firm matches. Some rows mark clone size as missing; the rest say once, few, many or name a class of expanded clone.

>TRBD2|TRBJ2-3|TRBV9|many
CASSAQLAGAGDTQYF
TGTGCCAGCAGCGCCCAGCTAGCGGGGGCGGGCGATACGCAGTATTTT
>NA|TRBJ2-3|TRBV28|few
CASSFPATDTQYF
TGTGCCAGCAGTTTCCCAGCCACAGATACGCAGTATTTT
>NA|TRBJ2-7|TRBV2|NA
CASSEEWGSREQYF
TGTGCCAGCAGTGAGGAATGGGGATCTCGCGAGCAGTACTTC
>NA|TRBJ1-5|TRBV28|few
CASRGTGKGSNQPQHF
TGTGCCAGCAGAGGAACGGGGAAGGGTAGCAATCAGCCCCAGCATTTT
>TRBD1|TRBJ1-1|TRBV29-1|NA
CSAGDRKGTEAFF
TGCAGCGCAGGGGACAGGAAGGGGACTGAAGCTTTCTTT
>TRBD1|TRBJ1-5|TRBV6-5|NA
CASSPDRGRRQPQHF
TGTGCCAGCAGTCCTGACAGGGGTCGTCGGCAGCCCCAGCATTTT
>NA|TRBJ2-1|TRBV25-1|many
CASSAPVVYNEQFF
TGTGCCAGCAGTGCCCCAGTGGTCTACAATGAGCAGTTCTTC
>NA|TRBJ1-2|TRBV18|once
CASSGAGREYGYTF
TGTGCCAGCTCCGGGGCAGGGCGAGAGTATGGCTACACCTTC
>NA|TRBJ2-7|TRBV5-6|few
CASSSMGRKSAYEQYF
TGTGCCAGCAGCTCTATGGGCCGCAAATCCGCCTACGAGCAGTACTTC
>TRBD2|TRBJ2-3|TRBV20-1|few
CSALRLAGGWADTQYF
TGCAGTGCCCTGAGACTAGCGGGAGGCTGGGCAGATACGCAGTATTTT
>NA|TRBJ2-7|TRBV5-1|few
CASSLERTSTYEQYF
TGCGCCAGCAGCTTGGAACGGACGTCCACCTACGAGCAGTACTTC
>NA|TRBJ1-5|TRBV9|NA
CASSVAPPRDRHPNYSNQPQHF
TGTGCCAGCAGCGTAGCTCCCCCCCGGGACCGACACCCTAATTATAGCAATCAGCCCCAGCATTTT
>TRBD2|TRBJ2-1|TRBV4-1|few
CATKPRRLAGEQFF
TGCGCCACCAAGCCAAGGAGACTAGCAGGGGAGCAGTTCTTC
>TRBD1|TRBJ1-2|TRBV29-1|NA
CSTFQDRDGYTF
TGCAGCACCTTTCAAGACAGGGATGGCTACACCTTC
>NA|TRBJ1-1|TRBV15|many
CATSRDRQATTEAFF
TGTGCCACCAGCAGAGACAGACAGGCAACCACTGAAGCTTTCTTT
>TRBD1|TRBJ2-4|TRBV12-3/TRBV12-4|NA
CASGPGTGAVLGNIQYF
TGTGCCAGCGGTCCCGGGACAGGGGCCGTTCTCGGGAACATTCAGTACTTC
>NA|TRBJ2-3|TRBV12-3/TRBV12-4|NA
CASSSLADAQYF
TGTGCCAGCAGTTCGTTAGCAGATGCGCAGTATTTT
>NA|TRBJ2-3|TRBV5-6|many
CASSLQGSQGTDTQYF
TGTGCCAGCAGCTTGCAGGGTTCTCAGGGCACAGATACGCAGTATTTT
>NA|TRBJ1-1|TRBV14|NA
CAGSQGINTEAFF
TGTGCCGGCAGCCAAGGGATCAACACTGAAGCTTTCTTT
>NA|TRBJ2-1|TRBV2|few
CASVEPRHNEQFF
TGTGCCAGCGTGGAACCACGGCACAATGAGCAGTTCTTC
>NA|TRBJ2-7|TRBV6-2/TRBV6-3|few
CASSYNTYEQYF
TGTGCCAGCAGTTACAACACCTACGAGCAGTACTTC
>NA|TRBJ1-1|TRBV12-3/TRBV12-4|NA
CASSPGPGGTEAFF
TGTGCCAGCAGCCCCGGTCCTGGCGGCACTGAAGCTTTCTTT
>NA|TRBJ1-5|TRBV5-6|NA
CASSWSQGNQPQHF
TGTGCCAGCAGCTGGAGTCAGGGCAATCAGCCCCAGCATTTT
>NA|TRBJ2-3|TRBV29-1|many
CSVEEGEDTQYF
TGCAGCGTTGAGGAGGGAGAAGATACGCAGTATTTT
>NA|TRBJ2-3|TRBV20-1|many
CSAPARARSGDTQYF
TGCAGTGCTCCCGCTCGAGCGAGGTCAGGAGATACGCAGTATTTT
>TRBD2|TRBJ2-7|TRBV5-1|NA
CASSGLLGRGTYEQYF
TGCGCCAGCAGCGGACTACTCGGGAGGGGGACCTACGAGCAGTACTTC
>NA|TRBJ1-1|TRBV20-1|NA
CSARPGTLSTEAFF
TGCAGTGCTAGGCCGGGGACCTTATCGACTGAAGCTTTCTTT
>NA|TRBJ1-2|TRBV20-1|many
CSARDLIQGHGYTF
TGCAGTGCTAGAGATCTTATCCAGGGTCATGGCTACACCTTC
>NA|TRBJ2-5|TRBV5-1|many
CASRRTLVSGNEETQYF
TGCGCCAGCAGGAGGACGTTGGTGTCGGGGAACGAAGAGACCCAGTACTTC
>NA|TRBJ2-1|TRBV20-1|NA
CSANSLAVSYNEQFF
TGCAGTGCTAACTCCTTAGCGGTTTCCTACAATGAGCAGTTCTTC
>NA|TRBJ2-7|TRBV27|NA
CASSLGAGCYEQYF
TGTGCCAGCAGTTTAGGAGCAGGGTGCTACGAGCAGTACTTC
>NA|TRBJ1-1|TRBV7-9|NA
CASSLGAENTEAFF
TGTGCCAGCAGCTTAGGGGCCGAGAACACTGAAGCTTTCTTT
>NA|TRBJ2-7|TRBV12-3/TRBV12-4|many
CASSLHASEQYF
TGTGCCAGCAGTTTACATGCGAGCGAGCAGTACTTC
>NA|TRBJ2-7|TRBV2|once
CASRYSGHEQYF
TGTGCCAGCAGGTACTCGGGTCATGAGCAGTACTTC
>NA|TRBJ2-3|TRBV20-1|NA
CSARDYRGTFSYTQYF
TGCAGTGCTAGAGATTACCGCGGGACCTTCTCGTATACGCAGTATTTT
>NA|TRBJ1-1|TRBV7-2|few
CASSLNGVKAFF
TGTGCCAGCAGCTTAAACGGGGTAAAAGCTTTCTTT
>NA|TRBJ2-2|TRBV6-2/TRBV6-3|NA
CAGRGGGIIGELFF
TGTGCCGGGCGTGGTGGCGGGATCATCGGGGAGCTGTTTTTT
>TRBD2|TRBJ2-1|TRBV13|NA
CASSSPFSGRASYNEQFF
TGTGCCAGCAGCTCTCCCTTTAGCGGGAGGGCCTCCTACAATGAGCAGTTCTTC
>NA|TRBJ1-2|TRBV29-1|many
CSVEVIGEGYTF
TGCAGCGTTGAAGTAATAGGGGAGGGCTACACCTTC
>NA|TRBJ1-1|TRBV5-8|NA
CASSLFRELPEAFF
TGTGCCAGCAGCTTATTCAGGGAGCTCCCTGAAGCTTTCTTT
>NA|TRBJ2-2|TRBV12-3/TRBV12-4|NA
CASSRHYTGELFF
TGTGCCAGCAGCCGTCATTACACCGGGGAGCTGTTTTTT
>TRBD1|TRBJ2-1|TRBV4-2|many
CASSQPDRGYEQFF
TGTGCCAGCAGCCAACCCGACAGGGGGTATGAGCAGTTCTTC